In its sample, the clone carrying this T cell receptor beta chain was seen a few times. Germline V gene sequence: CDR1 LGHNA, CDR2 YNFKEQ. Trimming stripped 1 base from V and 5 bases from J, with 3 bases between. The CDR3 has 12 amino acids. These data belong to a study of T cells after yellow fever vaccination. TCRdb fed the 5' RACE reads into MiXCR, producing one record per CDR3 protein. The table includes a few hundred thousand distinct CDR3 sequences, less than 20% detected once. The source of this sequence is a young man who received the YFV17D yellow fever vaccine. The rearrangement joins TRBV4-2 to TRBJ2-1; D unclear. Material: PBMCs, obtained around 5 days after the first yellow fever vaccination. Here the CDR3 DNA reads TGTGCCAGCAGCCAAGGTGACAATGAGCAGTTCTTC. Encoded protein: CASSQGDNEQFF.